Sequencing of this T cell receptor beta chain was carried out in a study of control samples from healthy donors and cancer patients. TCRdb's copy holds only in-frame clones and misses some; the assay was immunoSEQ multiplex PCR. The data show about 170,000 clones, with around 95% seen just once and approximately 4% held by the top ten. This CDR3 comprises 12 residues. J lost 7 bases, V lost 6 bases, and 4 bases had no gene match. V usage is TRBV12-3 or TRBV12-4 and J usage is TRBJ1-2; TRBD1 matches 8 bases. The source material was blood. This sequence originates from a woman aged 55-69 years in good health. CDR3 DNA: TGTGCCAGCAGCCAGGGGGCGCGTGGCTACACCTTC. Translated, it gives CASSQGARGYTF.